This record concerns one T cell receptor (beta chain) sequence. This sample was taken from a study of blood T cell repertoires in COVID-19. The wider study: COVID-19 samples, acute and convalescent, were from the United States, Italy and Spain. PBMCs, B-cell-depleted T cells, or T cells were the source of the cDNA or gDNA that made up the material.

Germline CDR1 SGHDT, CDR2 YYEEEE. This CDR3 has 15 residues. V shed 2 bases and J shed 2 bases, with 10 bases lying between them. Methods used by the authors: It was from reference gene primer amplification that nucleated cell counts were estimated. Sequenced by immunoSEQ multiplex PCR; TCRdb stores in-frame clones only, minus some. The V and J calls and clone size are taken from that table; D and trimming were inferred from the DNA. The data show 25,000 to 35,000 clones, about nine tenths seen once. This TCR came from a human donor with active COVID-19. The donor label of this sample is uncertain. Sequenced input: peripheral blood. This chain uses TRBV5-6 with TRBJ2-2, with a tentative D call TRBD2 (6 bases). CDR3 DNA sequence: TGTGCCAGCAGCTTCGGGACTCTTAACACCGGGGAGCTGTTTTTT. As protein: CASSFGTLNTGELFF. Variable domain in full (rest from reference TRBV5-6 and TRBJ2-2): DAGVTQSPTHLIKTRGQQVTLRCSPKSGHDTVSWYQQALGQGPQFIFQYYEEEERQRGNFPDRFSGHQFPNYSSELNVNALLLGDSALYLCASSFGTLNTGELFFGEGSRLTVL.